This T cell receptor (beta chain) appears in the sequencing data of a study of cytomegalovirus exposure and HLA in healthy donors. 13 Jbeta primers and 60 Vbeta primers were used for the PCR. In the original processing: Approximately 79 million unique TCR beta chains, 10 million to 13 million of them shared, were counted by a later analysis. Clones were sequenced by immunoSEQ multiplex PCR, and TCRdb holds only the in-frame ones, with some missing. V, J and clone size are those of that table, while D and trimming were read from the DNA. The sample carries more than 110,000 clones, around 75% recorded once. Of note for this clone: Its antigen is not identified.

From germline, CDR1 is SNHLY and CDR2 FYNNEI. The CDR3 has 15 residues. The V end lost 2 bases, the J end lost 4 bases, and 14 bases lay between the germline ends. Study-wide findings and caveats: Sequencing depth roughly uniform across donors was assumed in presence/absence analyses. Beyond CMV serostatus, there was no information to go on about immune exposure. For cytomegalovirus status, the classifier reportedly gave diagnoses with high specificity and sensitivity.

This TCR was sampled from a female donor in good health and CMV-seronegative. The rearrangement joins TRBV2 to TRBJ2-5; D is perhaps TRBD1 (5 bases). Input material: PBMCs. CDR3 sequence reads: CASSERWGAGETQYF. Here the CDR3 DNA reads TGTGCCAGCAGTGAAAGGTGGGGCGCAGGAGAGACCCAGTACTTC.